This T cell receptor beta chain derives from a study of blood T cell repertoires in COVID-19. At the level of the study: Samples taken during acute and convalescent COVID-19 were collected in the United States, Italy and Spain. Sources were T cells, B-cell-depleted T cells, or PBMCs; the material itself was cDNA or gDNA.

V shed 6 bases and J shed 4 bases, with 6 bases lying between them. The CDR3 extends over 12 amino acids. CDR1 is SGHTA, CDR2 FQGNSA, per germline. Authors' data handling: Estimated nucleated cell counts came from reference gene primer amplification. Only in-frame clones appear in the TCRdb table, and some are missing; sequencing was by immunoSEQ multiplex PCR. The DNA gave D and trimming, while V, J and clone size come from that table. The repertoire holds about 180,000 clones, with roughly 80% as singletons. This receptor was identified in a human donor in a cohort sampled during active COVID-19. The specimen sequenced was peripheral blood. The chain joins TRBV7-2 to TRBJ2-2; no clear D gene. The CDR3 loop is CASRSPTGELFF. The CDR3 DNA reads TGTGCCAGCAGGAGTCCCACCGGGGAGCTGTTTTTT.